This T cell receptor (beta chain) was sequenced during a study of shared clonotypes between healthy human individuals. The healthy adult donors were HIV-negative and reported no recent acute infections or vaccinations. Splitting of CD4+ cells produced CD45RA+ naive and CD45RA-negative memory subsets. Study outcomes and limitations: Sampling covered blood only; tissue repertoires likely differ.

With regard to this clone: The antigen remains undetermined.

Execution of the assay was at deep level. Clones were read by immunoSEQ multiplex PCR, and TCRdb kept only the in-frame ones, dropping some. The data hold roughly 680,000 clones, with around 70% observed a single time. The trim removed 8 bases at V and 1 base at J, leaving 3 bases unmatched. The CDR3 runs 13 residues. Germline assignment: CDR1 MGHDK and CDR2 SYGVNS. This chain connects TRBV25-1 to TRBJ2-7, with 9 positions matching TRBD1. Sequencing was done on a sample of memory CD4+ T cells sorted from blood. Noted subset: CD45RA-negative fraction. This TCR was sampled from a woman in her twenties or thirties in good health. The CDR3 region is CASEDRGSYEQYF. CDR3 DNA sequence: TGTGCCAGCGAAGACAGGGGGTCCTACGAGCAGTACTTC.